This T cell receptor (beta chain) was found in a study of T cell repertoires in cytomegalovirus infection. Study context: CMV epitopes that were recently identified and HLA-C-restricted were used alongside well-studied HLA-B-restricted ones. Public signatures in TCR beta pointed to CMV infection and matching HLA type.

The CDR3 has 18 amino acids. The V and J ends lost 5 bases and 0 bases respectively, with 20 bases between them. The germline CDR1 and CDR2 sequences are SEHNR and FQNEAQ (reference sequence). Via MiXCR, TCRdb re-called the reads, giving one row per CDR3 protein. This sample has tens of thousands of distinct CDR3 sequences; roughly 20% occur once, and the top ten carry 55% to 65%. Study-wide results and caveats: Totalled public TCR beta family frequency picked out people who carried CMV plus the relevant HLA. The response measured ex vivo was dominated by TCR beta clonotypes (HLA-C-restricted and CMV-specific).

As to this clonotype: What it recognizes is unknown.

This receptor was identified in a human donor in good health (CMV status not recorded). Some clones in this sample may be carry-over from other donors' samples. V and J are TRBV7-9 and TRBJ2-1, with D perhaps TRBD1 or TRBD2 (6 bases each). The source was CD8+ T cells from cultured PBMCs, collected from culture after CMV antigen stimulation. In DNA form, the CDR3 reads TGTGCCAGCAGCCATCGGGGGCCCCTCAGGAGCTCCTACAATGAGCAGTTCTTC. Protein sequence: CASSHRGPLRSSYNEQFF.